This T cell receptor (beta chain) was recorded in a study of Graves' ophthalmopathy and Graves' hyperthyroidism. Trimming left V 3 bases short and J 4 bases short, with 17 bases between. The CDR3 loop spans 16 amino acids. From germline, CDR1 is SGHRS and CDR2 YFSETQ. Study observations and caveats: Blood also contained most of the expanded thyroid clonotypes above 0.001 frequency.

Newly diagnosed hyperthyroidism donors, aged 18 to 65, duration under 2 months. The authors amplified TCR beta CDR3 regions, and they did so from RNA transcripts for repertoire sequencing. The library came from an HTBI-primed first-round RT-PCR and a second-round multiplex PCR. TCRdb analysed the multiplex PCR reads with MiXCR anew, one entry per CDR3 protein. Of 900,000 to 1,200,000 distinct CDR3 sequences in the sample, about two fifths were seen once. A note on this clonotype: Its antigen remains unknown.

Specimen: peripheral blood or thyroid tissue (not recorded which). The chain couples TRBV5-1 to TRBJ1-3; D is unresolved. This clonotype was sampled from an adult man with Graves' hyperthyroidism. The CDR3 nucleotides read TGCGCCAGCAGCTCGTCGGTCCGGGGTACGGGAAACACCATATATTTT. This gives the protein CASSSSVRGTGNTIYF.